The T cell receptor beta chain under discussion was sequenced for a study of T cells in tuberculosis. Study overall: Samples predate treatment or fall within its first 7 days.

Worth noting for this clone: Antigen specificity is unknown.

The time point: new active TB diagnosis, blood taken before or within 7 days of starting treatment. Patients were newly diagnosed, HIV-seronegative, and aged 18 or older. On average roughly 90,000 T cells per donor were immunosequenced. The assay was immunoSEQ multiplex PCR, and TCRdb's table has in-frame clones only and misses some. The sample includes 5,000 to 6,500 clones, 97% of them seen just once. Study observations and caveats: Cases with active tuberculosis were adults, while controls were adolescents.

This CDR3 has 13 residues. Germline V gene data show CDR1 as SGHTA and CDR2 as FQGTGA. V lost 5 bases and J lost 2, with 9 bases in between. V is TRBV7-3 and J is TRBJ2-5; TRBD2 is a possible D gene (5 bases). This clonotype originated in an adult with tuberculosis. The source material was PBMCs, sampled at tuberculosis diagnosis. The CDR3 coding sequence is TGTGCCAGCAGCCGGGGAACTCAAGAGACCCAGTACTTC. Translated: CASSRGTQETQYF.